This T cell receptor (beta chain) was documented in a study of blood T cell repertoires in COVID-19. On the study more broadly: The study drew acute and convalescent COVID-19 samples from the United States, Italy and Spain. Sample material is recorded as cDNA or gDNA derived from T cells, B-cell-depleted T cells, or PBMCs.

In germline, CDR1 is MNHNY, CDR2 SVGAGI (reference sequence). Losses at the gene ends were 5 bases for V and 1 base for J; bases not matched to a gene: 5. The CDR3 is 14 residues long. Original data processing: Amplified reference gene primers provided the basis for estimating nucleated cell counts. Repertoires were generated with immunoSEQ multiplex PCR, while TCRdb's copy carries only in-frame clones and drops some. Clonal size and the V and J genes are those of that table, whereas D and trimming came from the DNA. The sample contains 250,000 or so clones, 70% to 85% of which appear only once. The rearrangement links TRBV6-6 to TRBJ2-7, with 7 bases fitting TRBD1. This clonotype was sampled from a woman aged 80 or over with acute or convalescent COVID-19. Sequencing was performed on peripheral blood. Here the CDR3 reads CASSQGGPSYEQYF. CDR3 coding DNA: TGTGCCAGCAGTCAAGGGGGCCCTTCCTACGAGCAGTACTTC.